Presented here are 25 T cell receptor beta chains from one specimen sequenced in a study of tumor and adjacent non-tumor tissue in lung cancer. A modified ARM-PCR protocol with three rounds of nested PCR amplified TCRbeta. TCRdb used MiXCR to reprocess the multiplex PCR reads, holding one entry per CDR3 protein. This sample has more than 75,000 distinct CDR3 sequences; about two thirds occur once, and the top ten carry around an eighth. The template was RNA from unsorted bulk tissue. Sequencing was carried out using lung tumor tissue. These receptors were obtained from a woman aged 70-85 years with non-small cell lung cancer.

With respect to this clonotype: It may be a read error: a sequence one base away is much more abundant. V is TRBV20-1 and J is TRBJ1-2; perhaps TRBD1 as D (5 bases). The CDR3 runs 17 residues. From germline, CDR1 is DFQATT and CDR2 SNEGSKA (reference sequence). V shed 4 bases and J shed 0 bases, with 21 bases lying between them. The CDR3 coding sequence is TGCAGTGCTACGGGACCGACCATTTCCACAGCTAACTATGGCTACACCTTC. Its translation: CSATGPTISTANYGYTF.

This chain uses TRBV13 with TRBJ2-7; D is perhaps TRBD1 (8 bases). Deletions cut 4 bases from V and 3 bases from J, with 13 bases between. This CDR3 is built from 14 residues. Germline loops: CDR1 PRHDT, CDR2 FYEKMQ (reference sequence). In DNA, the CDR3 is TGTGCCAGCAGCTCGGGGGGACAGGACTACGAGCAGTACTTC. It translates to CASSSGGQDYEQYF.

This clonotype was picked up many times. The chain recombines TRBV7-9 with TRBJ1-4, with D unresolved. Trimming removed 1 base at V and 2 bases at J, with 17 bases between. Germline V gene lookup returns CDR1 SEHNR and CDR2 FQNEAQ (reference sequence). The CDR3 runs 18 residues. DNA of the CDR3: TGTGCCAGCAGCTTAGTTCTCGGTTCTGGTCCGACTAATGAAAAACTGTTTTTT. This gives the protein CASSLVLGSGPTNEKLFF.

Regarding this clonotype: A read error may produce the germline difference seen at one junction end. The gene calls are TRBV6-2 or TRBV6-3 and TRBJ2-7; D uncertain. This CDR3 region has 11 residues. Germline V gene data show CDR1 as MNHEY and CDR2 as SVGEGT. This CDR3 is CASSIGPEQHF. The CDR3 DNA sequence: TGTGCCAGCAGTATAGGGCCCGAGCAGCACTTC.

The chain's CDR3 is CASCIGTGGLRRYF. CDR3 coding DNA: TGTGCCAGCTGCATCGGGACAGGGGGCTTGCGTCGGTACTTC. This chain joins TRBV6-1 and TRBJ2-7, with TRBD1 matching over 12 bases. The CDR3 sequence is 14 residues long. The V segment lost 8 bases and the J segment 12 bases; nucleotides outside the gene matches: 14. Looked up from germline, CDR1 is MNHNS and CDR2 is SASEGT.

The chain links TRBV6-5 to TRBJ1-1; perhaps TRBD1 as D (5 bases). V lost 5 bases, J lost 12 bases, and 19 bases lay in between. CDR1 is MNHEY and CDR2 is SVGAGI in the germline V gene. This CDR3 has 13 residues. For the CDR3, the DNA is TGTGCCAGCAGTAAACGGGGGTCGACTGATTCTTTCTTT. This encodes CASSKRGSTDSFF.

The chain uses TRBV6-6 and TRBJ2-7; D is perhaps TRBD2 (5 bases). Germline V gives CDR1 MNHNY, CDR2 SVGAGI (reference sequence). Trimming took 6 bases from V and 11 from J, leaving 17 bases between them. This CDR3 is 12 amino acids long. DNA of the CDR3: TGTGCCAGCAGCTCAGGAGAGGGAATGAAGTACTTC. It yields the protein CASSSGEGMKYF.

For this clonotype: A much bigger clone sits one base away, suggesting this may be a read error. The genes are TRBV7-2 and TRBJ2-1, with 14 bases aligning to TRBD2. Germline CDR1 SGHTA, CDR2 FQGNSA. The J segment lost 5 bases and the V segment lost 5 bases, leaving 5 bases of the junction unmatched. This CDR3 is built from 16 residues. The DNA for the CDR3 is TGTGCCAGCAGCCGTCAGGGACTAGCGGGGGACAATGAGCAGTTCTTC. Its protein product is CASSRQGLAGDNEQFF.

The table lists this clonotype with a count of one. This chain uses TRBV12-3 or TRBV12-4 with TRBJ2-2; TRBD1 agrees at 7 bases. Losses at the gene ends were 10 bases for V and 4 bases for J; bases not matched to a gene: 12. This CDR3 spans 15 amino acids. In nucleotides, the CDR3 is TGTGCCAACAGGAGACAGGGCGTTGGCACCGGGGAGCTGTTTTTT. Translation: CANRRQGVGTGELFF.

This clonotype appeared many times. The chain employs TRBV5-4 and TRBJ2-3, with 10 bases aligning to TRBD2. The CDR3 totals 14 residues. V was pared by 3 bases and J by 3 bases, with 1 base of the junction left unmatched. The germline V gene encodes CDR1 SGHNT and CDR2 YYREEE (reference sequence). The chain's CDR3 is CASSWTSGTDTQYF. The CDR3 nucleotides are TGTGCCAGCAGCTGGACTAGCGGAACAGATACGCAGTATTTT.

The chain is built from TRBV6-2 or TRBV6-3 and TRBJ2-7; possible D gene TRBD1, 6 bases. This CDR3 has 15 residues. The V gene lost 6 bases and the J gene lost 8 bases, with 23 bases spanning the gap. Germline values: CDR1 MNHEY, CDR2 SVGEGT. Written as DNA, the CDR3 is TGTGCCAGCAGGGGGGCTGCGTTGTGGGCTGGCAAGCAGTACTTC. It codes for CASRGAALWAGKQYF.

In its sample, this clonotype was seen many times. The CDR3 region is CATSDSRLAGGPGELFF. DNA for the CDR3: TGTGCCACCAGTGATTCAAGGCTCGCGGGAGGGCCCGGGGAGCTGTTTTTT. This chain connects TRBV24-1 to TRBJ2-2; 9 bases fit TRBD2. The CDR3 spans 17 residues. Losses at the gene ends were 2 bases for V and 6 bases for J; bases not matched to a gene: 9. Germline values: CDR1 KGHDR, CDR2 SFDVKD.

Comments on this clonotype: A much larger clone differs from this one at a single base, so this may be a read error. The CDR3 DNA is TGCAGCGTTGGTTATGGGGGAGGGAACACCGGGGAGCTGTTTTTT. As protein: CSVGYGGGNTGELFF. The chain links TRBV29-1 to TRBJ2-2, with a possible D match to TRBD2 (6 bases). The CDR3 consists of 15 residues. The V end lost 4 bases, the J end lost 1 base, and 13 bases lay between the germline ends. Germline V gene sequence: CDR1 SQVTM, CDR2 ANQGSEA.

Points on this clonotype: A junction end diverges from the germline sequence, so it may reflect a read error. V and J are TRBV29-1 and TRBJ2-7; D remains ambiguous. This CDR3 is built from 11 residues. Germline assignment: CDR1 SQVTM and CDR2 ANQGSEA. CDR3 residues: CSVEPDYEQYF. CDR3 in DNA: TGCAGTGTTGAGCCGGACTACGAGCAGTACTTC.

Judged by abundance, this clonotype is medium-sized. This sequence joins TRBV29-1 and TRBJ2-5, with a weak D call TRBD1 (5 bases). The CDR3 contains 17 residues. Germline V gene lookup returns CDR1 SQVTM and CDR2 ANQGSEA. Trimming pared 2 bases from V and 0 bases from J, leaving 19 bases between. This CDR3 reads CSVERGRDQPYQETQYF. DNA of the CDR3: TGCAGCGTTGAAAGGGGCAGGGATCAACCGTACCAAGAGACCCAGTACTTC.

On this clonotype itself: Being one base from a much bigger clone, this may be a read error. The CDR3 does not close with the conserved phenylalanine or tryptophan, likely indicating a read error. The chain combines TRBV28 with TRBJ1-5; the D gene is possibly TRBD1 (5 bases). This CDR3 region has 14 residues. Trimming shortened V by 5 bases and J by 4 bases, and 12 bases separated the two germline ends. Germline lookup yields CDR1 MDHEN and CDR2 SYDVKM. The CDR3 coding sequence is TGTGCCAGCAGTGCTCCGGGGGGTAATCAGCCCCAGCATTTA. This encodes CASSAPGGNQPQHL.

On this clonotype itself: No conserved phenylalanine or tryptophan ends this CDR3, so it is likely a read error. Here the CDR3 reads CSVESEPEQYS. As DNA, the CDR3 is TGTAGCGTTGAAAGTGAACCCGAGCAGTACTCC. The chain uses TRBV29-1 and TRBJ2-7, with D perhaps TRBD2 (5 bases). Germline CDR1 and CDR2: SQVTM and ANQGSEA. The CDR3 loop spans 11 amino acids.

This clonotype was seen only a few times. The chain combines TRBV7-8 with TRBJ2-7, with a weak D call TRBD1 (5 bases). Germline loops: CDR1 SGHVS, CDR2 FQNEAQ. Between the trimmed V and J ends, which lost 5 bases and 2 bases, there was a span of 10 bases. This CDR3 has 13 amino acids. CDR3 residues: CASSPGATYEQYF. The CDR3 nucleotides are TGTGCCAGCAGCCCTGGGGCTACCTACGAGCAGTACTTC.

This clonotype was observed at least ten times. CDR3 region: CASSSRDEDTGELFF. The CDR3 nucleotides read TGCGCCAGCAGCTCTCGGGACGAAGACACCGGGGAGCTGTTTTTT. The chain links TRBV4-1 to TRBJ2-2; D tentatively fits TRBD1 or TRBD2 (5 bases each). Germline values: CDR1 MGHRA, CDR2 YSYEKL. The V gene lost 5 bases and the J gene lost 3 bases, with 13 bases spanning the gap. The CDR3 runs to 15 residues.

This clonotype occurred many times. This chain joins TRBV5-1 and TRBJ1-1; D uncertain. The CDR3 loop spans 14 amino acids. Between the trimmed V and J ends, which lost 4 bases and 1 base, there was a span of 11 bases. CDR1 is SGHRS and CDR2 is YFSETQ in the germline V gene. The CDR3 loop is CASSQRRRNTEAFF. For the CDR3, the DNA is TGCGCCAGCAGCCAAAGAAGGAGGAACACTGAAGCTTTCTTT.

This clonotype was observed a single time. At one end, the junction sequence differs from germline, possibly due to a read error. The chain is built from TRBV6-1 and TRBJ2-7; D is possibly TRBD2 (6 bases). The CDR3 runs to 13 residues. CDR1 is MNHNS, CDR2 SASEGT, per germline. CDR3 in amino acids: CASSEELAYGQYF. The CDR3 bases are TGTGCCAGCAGTGAGGAACTAGCCTACGGGCAGTACTTC.

This clonotype was counted at least ten times. The chain uses TRBV14 and TRBJ2-7; possibly TRBD2 for D (6 bases). V shed 3 bases and J shed 5 bases, with 20 bases lying between them. The CDR3 spans 16 residues. Germline CDR1 SGHDN, CDR2 FVKESK. The CDR3 is CASSHKMTRIGNEQYF. The CDR3 bases are TGTGCCAGCAGCCACAAAATGACTAGGATCGGAAACGAGCAGTACTTC.

Worth noting for this clonotype: A much larger clone lies one base from this, so it may be a read error. Here the CDR3 DNA reads TGCAGTGCTAGGCGGCAGGACACCGGGGAGCTGTTTTTT. Amino acid sequence: CSARRQDTGELFF. The chain carries TRBV20-1 and TRBJ2-2; D remains unclear. Per the germline V gene, CDR1 is DFQATT and CDR2 is SNEGSKA (reference sequence). Trimming took off 3 bases at V and 3 bases at J, with 8 bases between the two ends. This CDR3 is 13 amino acids long.

About this clonotype: A much larger clone differs from this one at a single base, so this may be a read error. The chain is built from TRBV7-8 and TRBJ2-7; D is tentatively TRBD1 or TRBD2 (5 bases each). CDR1 and CDR2 from the germline V gene are SGHVS and FQNEAQ. This CDR3 spans 14 amino acids. The CDR3 loop is CANSSTGTYYEQYF. In DNA form, the CDR3 reads TGTGCCAACAGCTCAACCGGGACCTACTACGAGCAGTACTTC.

The chain carries TRBV6-6 and TRBJ2-7, with a possible D match to TRBD1 (6 bases). CDR1 and CDR2 from the germline V gene are MNHNY and SVGAGI (reference sequence). The germline V and J ends were trimmed by 10 bases and 1 base, with 17 bases remaining between them. The CDR3 has 14 amino acids. The CDR3 loop reads CANRPGHGSYEQYF. In DNA form, the CDR3 reads TGTGCCAACAGACCGGGACATGGATCCTACGAGCAGTACTTC.